The entry below describes one T cell receptor (beta chain). Germline V gene sequence: CDR1 LGHDT, CDR2 YNNKEL (reference sequence). After removal of 1 base from V and 0 bases from J, the junction contained 2 bases not matched to a gene. This CDR3 comprises 16 residues. Source study methods: Estimated nucleated cell counts came from reference gene primer amplification. The repertoire was sequenced with immunoSEQ multiplex PCR; TCRdb's copy has only in-frame clones and lacks some. D and trimming come from the DNA, and the V and J calls and clone size come from that table. This sample has about 230,000 clones, with 83% found just once. This specimen comes from a study of blood T cell repertoires in COVID-19. Whole-study context: Spain, Italy and the United States supplied samples that represented acute and convalescent COVID-19. Nucleic acid was either cDNA or gDNA, and it came from T cells, B-cell-depleted T cells, or PBMCs.

This clonotype was sampled from a woman aged 70-85 years with active or convalescent COVID-19. The sequenced material came from peripheral blood. This chain links TRBV3-1 (or the pseudogene TRBV3-2) with TRBJ1-3, with TRBD1 identical over 8 bases. The CDR3 bases are TGTGCCAGCAGCCAAGCAGGGGGCTTCTCTGGAAACACCATATATTTT. Translated, it gives CASSQAGGFSGNTIYF.